The entry below gives a single T cell receptor (beta chain) sequence along with its context. This CDR3 spans 15 amino acids. Germline V gene lookup returns CDR1 SGHTA and CDR2 FQGNSA. J was trimmed by 4 bases and V by 1 base; bases with no gene match: 5. This entry is derived from a study of blood T cell repertoires in COVID-19. Whole-study context: Samples came from the United States, Italy and Spain, spanning acute and convalescent COVID-19. T cells, B-cell-depleted T cells, or PBMCs supplied cDNA or gDNA.

In the study's own analysis: Amplifying reference gene primers gave estimates of nucleated cell counts. Clones were sequenced by immunoSEQ multiplex PCR, and TCRdb holds only the in-frame ones, with some missing. From that table come the V and J calls and clone size; the DNA was used to work out D and trimming. Among about 200,000 clones listed, about 83% were seen once. The sample consisted of peripheral blood. The J gene is TRBJ2-5, the V gene TRBV7-2, with TRBD1 identical over 8 bases. This receptor was identified in a woman between 45 and 60 years old with active or convalescent COVID-19. The CDR3 reads CASSLEGRGRETQYF. The DNA of the CDR3 is TGTGCCAGCAGCTTAGAGGGCAGGGGGCGAGAGACCCAGTACTTC.